This TCR beta chain was recorded in a study of control samples from healthy donors and cancer patients. This clone showed up just a few times. Some clones are missing from TCRdb's copy, which holds only in-frame ones; the method was immunoSEQ multiplex PCR. The sample contains about 110,000 clones, approximately 90% of which appear only once. V dropped 3 bases and J dropped 5 bases, with 10 bases sitting between them. The CDR3 is 14 residues long. Germline-derived CDR1 and CDR2 are SNHLY and FYNNEI. Material: blood. The chain carries TRBV2 and TRBJ2-2, with D unclear. The receptor's source is a woman younger than 30 in good health. This CDR3 is CASSDRIATGELFF. The CDR3 coding sequence is TGTGCCAGCAGTGACCGTATCGCGACCGGGGAGCTGTTTTTT.